This TCR beta chain derives from a study of tumor and adjacent non-tumor tissue in lung cancer. Study results and caveats: In normal lung, the top 100 clones were significantly more dominant than in tumor.

This sample's RNA came from whole unsorted tissue. More than 3 cm separated this lung sample from the edge of the tumor. The CDR3 extends over 13 amino acids. Per the germline V gene, CDR1 is SGHAT and CDR2 is FQNNGV. This clonotype was detected once. Its antigen is not known. The germline gene is not matched at one end of the junction; a read error may be the cause. A modified ARM-PCR protocol with three rounds of nested PCR amplified TCRbeta. Each CDR3 protein gets one entry after TCRdb re-called the multiplex PCR reads with MiXCR. The sample carries 98,000 or so distinct CDR3 sequences, 80% recorded once.

This chain uses TRBV11-2 with TRBJ2-1; D perhaps matches TRBD2 (5 bases). This TCR was sampled from a man aged 60 to 69 with small cell lung cancer. Input material: distant non-tumor lung tissue. This chain's CDR3 is CASNLGPLAGLVF. Here the CDR3 DNA reads TGTGCCAGCAACTTAGGTCCGCTAGCAGGTCTGGTCTTC.